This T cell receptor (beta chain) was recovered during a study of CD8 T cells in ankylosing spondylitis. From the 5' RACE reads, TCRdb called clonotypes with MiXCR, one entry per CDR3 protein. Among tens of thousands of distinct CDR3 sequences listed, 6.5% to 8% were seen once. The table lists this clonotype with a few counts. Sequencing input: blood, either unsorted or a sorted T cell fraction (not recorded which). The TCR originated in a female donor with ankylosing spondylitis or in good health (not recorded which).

The CDR3 sequence: CASSLPKRQLGRETQYF. The CDR3 DNA sequence: TGTGCCAGCAGCTTGCCTAAGCGACAGCTGGGGAGGGAGACCCAGTACTTC. V usage is TRBV5-8 and J usage is TRBJ2-5, with D maybe TRBD2 (6 bases). CDR1 SGHTS and CDR2 YDEGEE come from the germline V gene. The V and J ends lost 1 base and 5 bases respectively, with 21 bases between them. This CDR3 is 17 amino acids long. Based on the CDR3 plus reference TRBV5-8 and TRBJ2-5, the full variable domain is EAGVTQSPTHLIKTRGQQATLRCSPISGHTSVYWYQQALGLGLQFLLWYDEGEERNRGNFPPRFSGRQFPNYSSELNVNALELEDSALYLCASSLPKRQLGRETQYFGPGTRLLVL.